The following is a T cell receptor beta chain sequence with its context. It has no known antigen specificity. No much larger clone exists at a distance of one base, and base qualities are not known. This record comes from a study of graft-versus-host responses after intestinal transplantation (dated by TCRdb to the early 2020s). Broadly, across the study: Recipients received multivisceral, liver-intestinal, or isolated intestinal transplants. To identify alloreactive clones, pre-transplant mixed lymphocyte reaction products were sequenced and then compared with unstimulated pre-transplant donor and recipient T cells. Donor T cell macrochimerism was defined as a peak of at least 4% donor T cells among recipient peripheral blood mononuclear cells. After intestinal transplantation, graft-versus-host and host-versus-graft alloreactive T cell clones were followed in the graft, circulation and bone marrow using bulk TCR-beta CDR3 sequencing. Samples from three later patients were sequenced in-house on an Illumina MiSeq with MiXCR processing rather than by the commercial service. A cohort of around 25 intestinal transplant recipients, including one retransplant, was enrolled, and 3 patients lacking pretransplant specimens were excluded. All recipients received anti-thymocyte globulin induction followed by maintenance tacrolimus and steroids for two to four years. General study outcomes and caveats: High GvH to HvG T cell clonal ratios were observed in the allografts of patients with donor T cell macrochimerism. Peak levels of circulating GvH clones were associated with declines in HvG clones early after transplant. GvH clones were detected in recipient bone marrow, and some appeared earlier in ileal mucosa or blood, consistent with an intestinal mucosal origin. The relatively low number and heterogeneity of intestinal transplant patients limited the conclusions.

Preparation of the library involved the immunoSEQ multiplex PCR assay. In most patients, genomic DNA was isolated using the Qiagen DNeasy Blood and Tissue Kit and sent frozen to Adaptive Biotechnologies for TCR sequencing. High-throughput TCR-beta CDR3 sequencing of genomic DNA from most patients was performed by Adaptive Biotechnologies. As for the original processing: TCR sequencing data were retrieved from Adaptive's ImmunoSEQ software for 15 to 20 patients, whereas a few other patients were processed with MiXCR and VDJtools. To correct CD4 versus CD8 sorting errors, any sequence found in both subsets at a frequency ratio below 5:1 was removed. Because the origin of CDR3 nucleotide sequences shared between donor and recipient could not be assigned, those sequences were removed. To count as alloreactive, a clone needed at least 2-fold expansion over unstimulated cells and a minimum CFSE-low frequency of 0.002% (template counts) or 0.001% (read counts). Mappable clones were those detected in sequenced pre-transplant spleen, lymph node, or MLR CFSE-low populations of the donor or recipient. Cumulative frequency of alloreactive clones was calculated as a percentage of all sequences weighted by copy number. TCRdb holds this immuneACCESS table with in-frame rearrangements only. Some clones are missing; in checked studies, unresolved V genes explain under half, and the rest has no known cause. The V and J calls and clone size are taken from that table; D and trimming were inferred from the DNA. This sample comprises 85,000 to 90,000 clones, roughly 90% of them detected only once. Of the sample, 0.11% is held by the ten largest clones.

The time point label, as the study defines it: cells obtained before transplantation from donor or recipient. CD3+CD4+ and CD3+CD8+ populations were FACS-sorted from unstimulated pre-transplant donor and recipient cells taken from spleen or lymph nodes. V and J are truncated by 6 bases and 0 bases respectively, leaving an intervening sequence of 13 bases. Its CDR3 holds 15 amino acids, cysteine through phenylalanine. Only the CDR3 portion is preserved as DNA: 45 bases, with reading frame beginning at the first base. Per the germline V gene, SGHRS is the CDR1 and YFSETQ is the CDR2. The chain is made from TRBV5-1 and TRBJ2-1; the D segment cannot be called with confidence. Sequencing used unstimulated CD4+ T cells sorted from spleen or lymph node cells, obtained before intestinal transplant. The sequence came from a human donor who received an intestinal transplant. The nucleotide sequence reads as follows: TGCGCCAGCACAGACACTGCCAGCTCCTACAATGAGCAGTTCTTC. This translates into CASTDTASSYNEQFF.